A selection of T cell receptor beta chains follows, all from one sample in a study of cytomegalovirus exposure and HLA in healthy donors. The table came from immunoSEQ multiplex PCR; TCRdb's copy has only in-frame clones and leaves some out. This table holds a few hundred thousand clones, around 79% found once. Sequencing input: PBMCs. The receptor source for this set is a man aged 18 to 29 in good health and CMV-seronegative. Both conserved end residues are part of each CDR3. Each record gives: V gene, clone size, CDR3 protein. Not all rows give a size; the values are once, few, many and, for expanded clones, a class.

>TRBV10-3|.
CAISEPPVVDYTF
>TRBV25-1|few
CASSGGGGMGGEQYF
>TRBV6-1|.
CASTPRGYSNQPQHF
>TRBV5-4|.
CASSLVNAGGVSYEQYF
>TRBV19|.
CASKASQGINQPQHF
>TRBV5-5|.
CASSPIGAGGNTIYF
>TRBV5-8|.
CASSLWERAKRTQYF
>TRBV7-9|.
CASSFRQGNTEAFF
>TRBV7-9|.
CASSQPTGVDGYTF
>TRBV5-1|.
CASSANTGNTEAFF
>TRBV28|.
CASRFRGKLFF
>TRBV11-3|once
CASSLGEGRGLLRKQYF
>TRBV18|.
CASSRARTLTYNEQFF
>TRBV5-1|.
CASSLGGIDSPLHF
>TRBV9|.
CASSVGGAGELFF
>TRBV27|.
CASSPSHSGANVLTF
>TRBV2|.
CARATGRSYEQYF
>TRBV9|few
CASSVAVNTEAFF
>TRBV7-9|.
CASSFPTGTTEAFF
>TRBV7-9|.
CASSNPGLHYEQYF
>TRBV30|.
CAWSVHRGRIYNSPLHF
>TRBV29-1|.
CSVYGQGASYEQFF
>TRBV13|once
CASSLGRGSSYEQYF
>TRBV29-1|.
CSVEDITSTGVLNEQFF
>TRBV4-3|.
CASSQSHRSGGFEKLFF
>TRBV7-2|once
CASSLAGQGGHGYTF
>TRBV5-1|.
CASSLQGTNEQFF
>TRBV4-3|.
CASRRTLTTNEKLFF
>TRBV19|few
CASTTRPGDDTIYF
>TRBV4-3|.
CASSQDGRGSGNTIYF
>TRBV27|.
CASRPTSGGVYNEQFF
>TRBV5-1|.
CASSLASTNEKLFF
>TRBV27|.
CASSRLGQGSNTGELFF
>TRBV7-3|.
CASSEQGDTEAFF
>TRBV28|.
CASTHFWAWNTEAFF
>TRBV15|.
CATSRDRDINYGYTF
>TRBV6-1|.
CASRSLSSYNEQFF
>TRBV7-9|.
CASSWGTVYNEQFF
>TRBV6-5|.
CASSDLQANYGYTF
>TRBV6-5|.
CASSQDQVAGYTF
>TRBV27|.
CASSLGPVAYEQYF
>TRBV5-1|few
CASSPREVNTEAFF
>TRBV6-5|.
CASSTEQVHQPQHF
>TRBV19|.
CASSSPAGAYNEQFF
>TRBV9|.
CASSVVGRAEAFF